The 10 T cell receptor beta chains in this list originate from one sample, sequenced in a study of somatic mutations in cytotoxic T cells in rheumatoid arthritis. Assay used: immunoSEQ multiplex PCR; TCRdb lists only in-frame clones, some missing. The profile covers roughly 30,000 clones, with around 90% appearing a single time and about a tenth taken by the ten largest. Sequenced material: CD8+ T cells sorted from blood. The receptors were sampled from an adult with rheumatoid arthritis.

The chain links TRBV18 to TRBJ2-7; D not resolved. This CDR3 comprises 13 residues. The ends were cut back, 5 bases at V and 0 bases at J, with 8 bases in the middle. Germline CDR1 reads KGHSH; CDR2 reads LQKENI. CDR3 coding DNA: TGTGCCAGCTCAGCCCCGGACTCCTACGAGCAGTACTTC. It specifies CASSAPDSYEQYF.

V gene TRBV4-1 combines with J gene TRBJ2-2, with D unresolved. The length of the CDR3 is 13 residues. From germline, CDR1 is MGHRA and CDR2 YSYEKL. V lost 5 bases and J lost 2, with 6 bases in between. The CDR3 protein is CASSRDNTGELFF. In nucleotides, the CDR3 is TGCGCCAGCAGCAGGGATAACACCGGGGAGCTGTTTTTT.

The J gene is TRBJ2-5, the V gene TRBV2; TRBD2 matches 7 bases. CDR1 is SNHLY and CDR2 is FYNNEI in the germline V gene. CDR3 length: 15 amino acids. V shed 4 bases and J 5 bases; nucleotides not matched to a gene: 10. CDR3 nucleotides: TGTGCCAGCAGTGCCCTCGGGGGGAGAGGGGAGACCCAGTACTTC. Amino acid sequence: CASSALGGRGETQYF. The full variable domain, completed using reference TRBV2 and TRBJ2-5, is EPEVTQTPSHQVTQMGQEVILRCVPISNHLYFYWYRQILGQKVEFLVSFYNNEISEKSEIFDDQFSVERPDGSNFTLKIRSTKLEDSAMYFCASSALGGRGETQYFGPGTRLLVL.

The CDR3 loop reads CASTLSAGELFF. CDR3 nucleotides: TGTGCCAGTACCCTTAGCGCCGGGGAGCTGTTTTTT. The chain uses TRBV19 and TRBJ2-2; D might be TRBD2 (5 bases). CDR3 length: 12 residues. The V end lost 7 bases, the J end lost 6 bases, and 9 bases lay between the germline ends. Germline CDR1 is LNHDA and CDR2 is SQIVND (reference sequence).

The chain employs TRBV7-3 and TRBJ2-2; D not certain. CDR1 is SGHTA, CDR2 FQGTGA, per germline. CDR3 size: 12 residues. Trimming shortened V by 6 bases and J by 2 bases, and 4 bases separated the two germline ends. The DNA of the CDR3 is TGTGCCAGCAGAGATAACACCGGGGAGCTGTTTTTT. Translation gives CASRDNTGELFF. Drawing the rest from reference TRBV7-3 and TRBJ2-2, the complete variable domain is GAGVSQTPSNKVTEKGKYVELRCDPISGHTALYWYRQSLGQGPEFLIYFQGTGAADDSGLPNDRFFAVRPEGSVSTLKIQRTERGDSAVYLCASRDNTGELFFGEGSRLTVL.

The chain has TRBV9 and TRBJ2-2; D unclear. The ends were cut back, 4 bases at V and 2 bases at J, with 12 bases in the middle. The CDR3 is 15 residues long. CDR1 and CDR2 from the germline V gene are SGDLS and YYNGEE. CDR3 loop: CASSLPQINTGELFF. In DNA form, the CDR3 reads TGTGCCAGCAGCTTACCCCAGATAAACACCGGGGAGCTGTTTTTT.

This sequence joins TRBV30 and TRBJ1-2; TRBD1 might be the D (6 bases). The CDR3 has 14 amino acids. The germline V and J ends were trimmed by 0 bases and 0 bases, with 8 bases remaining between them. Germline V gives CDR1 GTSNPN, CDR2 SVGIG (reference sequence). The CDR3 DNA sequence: TGTGCCTGGAGTGTTGAGGGGGCTAACTATGGCTACACCTTC. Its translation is CAWSVEGANYGYTF.

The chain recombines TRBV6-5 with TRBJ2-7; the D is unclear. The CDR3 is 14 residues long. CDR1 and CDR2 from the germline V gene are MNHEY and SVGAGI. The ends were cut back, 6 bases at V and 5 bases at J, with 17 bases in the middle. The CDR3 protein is CASSPLTFPNEQYF. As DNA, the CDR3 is TGTGCCAGCAGCCCTCTGACCTTTCCCAACGAGCAGTACTTC.

CDR3 region: CASSSTSSYNEQFF. As DNA, the CDR3 is TGTGCCAGTAGTTCGACTAGCTCCTACAATGAGCAGTTCTTC. The V and J genes are TRBV19 and TRBJ2-1; D possibly corresponds to TRBD2 (6 bases). The CDR3 extends over 14 amino acids. V was trimmed by 5 bases and J by 0 bases, leaving 8 bases between them. Germline values: CDR1 LNHDA, CDR2 SQIVND (reference sequence).

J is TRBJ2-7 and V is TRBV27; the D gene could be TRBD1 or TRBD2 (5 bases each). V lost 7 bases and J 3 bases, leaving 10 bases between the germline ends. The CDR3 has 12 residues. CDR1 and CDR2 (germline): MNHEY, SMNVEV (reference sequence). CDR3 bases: TGTGCCAGCAAGGGGACCGACTACGAGCAGTACTTC. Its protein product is CASKGTDYEQYF.